This T cell receptor (beta chain) was observed in a study of blood T cell repertoires in COVID-19. Study in general: Acute-phase and convalescent COVID-19 samples originated in the United States, Italy and Spain. From T cells, B-cell-depleted T cells, or PBMCs came the material, which was cDNA or gDNA.

Study processing details: Amplification of reference gene primers provided the estimated nucleated cell counts. Only in-frame clones appear in the TCRdb table, and some are missing; sequencing was by immunoSEQ multiplex PCR. That table furnishes V, J and clone size, whereas the DNA furnished D and trimming. The sample shows roughly 160,000 clones, approximately 88% of them seen only once. Germline-derived CDR1 and CDR2 are SGHNT and YYREEE (reference sequence). This CDR3 has 15 amino acids. With V trimmed by 4 bases and J by 0 bases, 4 bases remained unmatched. The sequence was obtained from a woman in her sixties or seventies who had recovered from COVID-19. This chain links TRBV5-4 with TRBJ2-1; 7 bases agree with TRBD2. The sequenced material came from peripheral blood. As DNA, the CDR3 is TGTGCCAGCAGCATCTTAGCGGGCTCCTACAATGAGCAGTTCTTC. It is translated as CASSILAGSYNEQFF.